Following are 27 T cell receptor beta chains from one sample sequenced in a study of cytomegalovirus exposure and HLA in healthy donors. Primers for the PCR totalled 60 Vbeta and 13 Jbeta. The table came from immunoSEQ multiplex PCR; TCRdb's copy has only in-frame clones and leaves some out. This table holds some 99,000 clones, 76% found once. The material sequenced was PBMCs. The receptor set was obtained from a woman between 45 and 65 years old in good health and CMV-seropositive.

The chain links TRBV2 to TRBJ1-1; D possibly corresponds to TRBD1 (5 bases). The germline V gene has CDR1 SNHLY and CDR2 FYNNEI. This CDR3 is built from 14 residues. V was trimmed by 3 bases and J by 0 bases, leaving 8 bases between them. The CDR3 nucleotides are TGTGCCAGCAGTGACGGGGGGATGAACACTGAAGCTTTCTTT. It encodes CASSDGGMNTEAFF.

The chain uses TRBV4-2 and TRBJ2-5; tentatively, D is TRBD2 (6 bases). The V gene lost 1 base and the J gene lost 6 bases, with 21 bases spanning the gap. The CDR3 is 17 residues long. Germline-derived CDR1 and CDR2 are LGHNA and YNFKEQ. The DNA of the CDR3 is TGTGCCAGCAGCCAAGTTCGGCAGGGAGGTTCAGAAAAGACCCAGTACTTC. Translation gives CASSQVRQGGSEKTQYF.

Written as DNA, the CDR3 is TGTGCCAGCAGCCCAGACAGTAATTCACCCCTCCACTTT. It translates to CASSPDSNSPLHF. The chain uses TRBV9 and TRBJ1-6; perhaps TRBD1 as D (5 bases). CDR1 and CDR2 (germline): SGDLS, YYNGEE. Trimming left V 4 bases short and J 6 bases short, with 8 bases between. The length of the CDR3 is 13 residues.

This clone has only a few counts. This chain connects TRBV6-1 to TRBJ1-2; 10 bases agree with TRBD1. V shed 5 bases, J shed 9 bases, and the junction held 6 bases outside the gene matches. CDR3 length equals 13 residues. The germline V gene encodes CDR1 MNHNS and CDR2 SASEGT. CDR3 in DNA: TGTGCCAGCAGTTTGACAGGGGGCGCGAGCTACACCTTC. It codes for CASSLTGGASYTF.

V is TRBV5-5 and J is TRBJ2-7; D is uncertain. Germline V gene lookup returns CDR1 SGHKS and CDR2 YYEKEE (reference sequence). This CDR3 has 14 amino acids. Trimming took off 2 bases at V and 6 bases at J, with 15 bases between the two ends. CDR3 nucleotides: TGTGCCAGCAGCTTCAGACACCTGGCCGGCGAGCAGTACTTC. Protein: CASSFRHLAGEQYF. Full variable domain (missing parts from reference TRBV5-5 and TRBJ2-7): DAGVTQSPTHLIKTRGQQVTLRCSPISGHKSVSWYQQVLGQGPQFIFQYYEKEERGRGNFPDRFSARQFPNYSSELNVNALLLGDSALYLCASSFRHLAGEQYFGPGTRLTVT.

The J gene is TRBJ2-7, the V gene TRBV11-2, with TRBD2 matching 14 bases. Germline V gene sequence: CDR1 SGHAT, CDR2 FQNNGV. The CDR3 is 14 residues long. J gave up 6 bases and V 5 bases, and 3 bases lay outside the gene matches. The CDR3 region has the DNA TGTGCCAGCAGCCGGACTAGCGGGGGGTTCGAGCAGTACTTC. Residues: CASSRTSGGFEQYF.

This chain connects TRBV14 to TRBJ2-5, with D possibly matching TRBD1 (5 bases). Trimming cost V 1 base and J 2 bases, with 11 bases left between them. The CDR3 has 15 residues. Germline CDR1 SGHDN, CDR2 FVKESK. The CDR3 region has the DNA TGTGCCAGCAGCCAAGTAGGCAGGGCGCAAGAGACCCAGTACTTC. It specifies CASSQVGRAQETQYF.

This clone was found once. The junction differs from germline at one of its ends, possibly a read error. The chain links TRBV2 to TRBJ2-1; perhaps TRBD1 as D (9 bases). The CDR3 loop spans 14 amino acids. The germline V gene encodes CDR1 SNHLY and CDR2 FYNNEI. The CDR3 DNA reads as TGTGCCAGCAGTGGTACAGGGGGCGGCGGGGGGCTACTCTTC. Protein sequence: CASSGTGGGGGLLF.

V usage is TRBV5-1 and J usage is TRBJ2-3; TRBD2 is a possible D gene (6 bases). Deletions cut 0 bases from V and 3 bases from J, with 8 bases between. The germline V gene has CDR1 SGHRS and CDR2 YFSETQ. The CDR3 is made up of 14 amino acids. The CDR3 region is CASSLGGETDTQYF. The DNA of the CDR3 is TGCGCCAGCAGCTTGGGGGGGGAGACAGATACGCAGTATTTT.

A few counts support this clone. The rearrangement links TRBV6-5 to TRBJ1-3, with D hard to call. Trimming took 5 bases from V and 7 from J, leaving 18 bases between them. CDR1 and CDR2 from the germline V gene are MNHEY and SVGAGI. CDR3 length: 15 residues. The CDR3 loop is CASSASGRAANTIYF. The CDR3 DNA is TGTGCCAGCAGTGCCTCGGGGAGGGCGGCGAACACCATATATTTT.

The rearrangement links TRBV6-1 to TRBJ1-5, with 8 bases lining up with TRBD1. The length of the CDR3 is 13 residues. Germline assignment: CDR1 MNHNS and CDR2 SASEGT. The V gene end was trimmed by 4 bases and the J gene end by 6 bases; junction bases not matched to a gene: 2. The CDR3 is CASSGQGSQPQHF. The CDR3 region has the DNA TGTGCCAGCAGTGGACAGGGGAGTCAGCCCCAGCATTTT.

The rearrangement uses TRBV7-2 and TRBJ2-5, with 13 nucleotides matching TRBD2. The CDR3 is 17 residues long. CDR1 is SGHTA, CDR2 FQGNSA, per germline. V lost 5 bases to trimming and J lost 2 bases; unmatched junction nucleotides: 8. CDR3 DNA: TGTGCCAGCAGCATAGGACTAGCGGGGGCCCTACAAGAGACCCAGTACTTC. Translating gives CASSIGLAGALQETQYF.

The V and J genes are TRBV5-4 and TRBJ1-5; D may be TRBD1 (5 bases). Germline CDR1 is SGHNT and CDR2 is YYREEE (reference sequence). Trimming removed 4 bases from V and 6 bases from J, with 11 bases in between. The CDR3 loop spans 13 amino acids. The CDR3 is CASSTQGSQPQHF. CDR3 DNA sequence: TGTGCCAGCAGCACCCAGGGTAGTCAGCCCCAGCATTTT.

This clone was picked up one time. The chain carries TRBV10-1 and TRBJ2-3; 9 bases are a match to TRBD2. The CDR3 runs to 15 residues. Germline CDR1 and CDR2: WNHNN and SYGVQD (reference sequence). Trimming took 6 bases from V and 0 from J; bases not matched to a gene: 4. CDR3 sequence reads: CASRRLAVSTDTQYF. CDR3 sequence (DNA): TGCGCCAGCAGAAGACTAGCGGTTAGCACAGATACGCAGTATTTT.

CDR3 bases: TGTGCCAGCAGCCCAGCGCTATCCGCCATGAACACTGAAGCTTTCTTT. Translated: CASSPALSAMNTEAFF. The chain uses TRBV7-6 and TRBJ1-1; no clear D. CDR3 length: 16 amino acids. The V gene lost 5 bases and the J gene lost 0 bases, with 16 bases spanning the gap. Germline loops: CDR1 SGHVS, CDR2 FNYEAQ. The full variable domain, rest sourced from reference TRBV7-6 and TRBJ1-1, is GAGVSQSPRYKVTKRGQDVALRCDPISGHVSLYWYRQALGQGPEFLTYFNYEAQQDKSGLPNDRFSAERPEGSISTLTIQRTEQRDSAMYRCASSPALSAMNTEAFFGQGTRLTVV.

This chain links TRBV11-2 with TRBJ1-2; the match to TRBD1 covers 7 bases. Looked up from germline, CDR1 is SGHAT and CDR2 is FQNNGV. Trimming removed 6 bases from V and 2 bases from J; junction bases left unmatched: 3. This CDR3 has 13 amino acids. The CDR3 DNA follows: TGTGCCAGCAGATCGACAGGGAACTATGGCTACACCTTC. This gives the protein CASRSTGNYGYTF.

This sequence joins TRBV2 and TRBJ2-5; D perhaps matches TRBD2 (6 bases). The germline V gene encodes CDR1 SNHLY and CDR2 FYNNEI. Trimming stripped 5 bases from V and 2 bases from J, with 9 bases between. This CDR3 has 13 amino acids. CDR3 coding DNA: TGTGCCAGCAGTAGGGACTCTCAAGAGACCCAGTACTTC. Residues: CASSRDSQETQYF.

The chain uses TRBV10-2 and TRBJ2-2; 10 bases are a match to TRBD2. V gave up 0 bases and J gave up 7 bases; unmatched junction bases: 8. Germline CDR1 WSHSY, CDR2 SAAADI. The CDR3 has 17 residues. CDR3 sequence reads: CASSESVSGGAGGELFF. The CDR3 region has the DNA TGCGCCAGCAGTGAGTCTGTCAGCGGGGGGGCTGGCGGGGAGCTGTTTTTT.

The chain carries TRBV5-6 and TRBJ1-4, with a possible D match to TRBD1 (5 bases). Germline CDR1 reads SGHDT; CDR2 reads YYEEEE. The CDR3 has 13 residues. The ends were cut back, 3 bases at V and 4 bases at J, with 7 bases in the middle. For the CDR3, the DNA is TGTGCCAGCAGCTGGGGGGGTAATGAAAAACTGTTTTTT. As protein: CASSWGGNEKLFF.

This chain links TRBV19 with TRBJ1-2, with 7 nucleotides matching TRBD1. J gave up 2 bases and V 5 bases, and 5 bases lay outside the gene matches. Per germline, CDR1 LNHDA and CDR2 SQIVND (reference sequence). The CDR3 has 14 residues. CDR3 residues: CASSSPGQNYGYTF. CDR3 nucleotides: TGTGCCAGTAGTTCACCGGGACAGAACTATGGCTACACCTTC.

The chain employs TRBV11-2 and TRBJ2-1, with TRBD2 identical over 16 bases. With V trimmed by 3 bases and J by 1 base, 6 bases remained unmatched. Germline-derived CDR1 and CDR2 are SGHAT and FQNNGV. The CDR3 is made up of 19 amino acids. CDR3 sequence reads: CASSLGTSGRAGSYNEQFF. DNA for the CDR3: TGTGCCAGCAGCTTGGGGACTAGCGGGAGGGCCGGGTCCTACAATGAGCAGTTCTTC.

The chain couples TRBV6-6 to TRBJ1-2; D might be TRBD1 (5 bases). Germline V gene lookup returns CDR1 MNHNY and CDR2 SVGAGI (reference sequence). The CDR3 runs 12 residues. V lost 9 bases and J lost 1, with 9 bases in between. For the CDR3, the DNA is TGTGCCAGGGGGGGGGTTAACTATGGCTACACCTTC. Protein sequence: CARGGVNYGYTF.

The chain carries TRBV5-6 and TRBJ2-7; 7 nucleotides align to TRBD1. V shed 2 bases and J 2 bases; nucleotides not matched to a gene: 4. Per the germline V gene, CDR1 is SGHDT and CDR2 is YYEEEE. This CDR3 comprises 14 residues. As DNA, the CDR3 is TGTGCCAGCAGCTTATACAGGGGCCCCTACGAGCAGTACTTC. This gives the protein CASSLYRGPYEQYF.

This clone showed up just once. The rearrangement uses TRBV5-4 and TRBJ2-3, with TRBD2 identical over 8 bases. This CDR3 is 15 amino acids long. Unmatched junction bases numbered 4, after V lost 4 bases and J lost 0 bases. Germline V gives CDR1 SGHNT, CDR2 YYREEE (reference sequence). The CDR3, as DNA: TGTGCCAGCAGCCCGAGCGGGAGTAGCACAGATACGCAGTATTTT. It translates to CASSPSGSSTDTQYF.

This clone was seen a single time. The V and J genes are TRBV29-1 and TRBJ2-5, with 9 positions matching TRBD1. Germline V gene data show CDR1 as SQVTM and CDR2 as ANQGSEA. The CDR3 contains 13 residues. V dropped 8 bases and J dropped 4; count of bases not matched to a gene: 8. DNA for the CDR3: TGCAGCATCACAGGGGGCGAGGGAGAGACCCAGTACTTC. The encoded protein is CSITGGEGETQYF.

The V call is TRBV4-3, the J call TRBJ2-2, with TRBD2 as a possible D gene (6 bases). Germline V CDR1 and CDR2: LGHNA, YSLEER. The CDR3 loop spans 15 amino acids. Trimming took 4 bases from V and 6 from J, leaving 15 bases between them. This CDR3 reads CASSLNPGESGELFF. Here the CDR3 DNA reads TGCGCCAGCAGCCTAAACCCGGGGGAATCCGGGGAGCTGTTTTTT.

The CDR3 region is CASSVSPGELFF. Here the CDR3 DNA reads TGTGCCAGCAGCGTCTCCCCCGGGGAGCTGTTTTTT. The chain combines TRBV9 with TRBJ2-2; the D is unclear. Between the trimmed V and J ends, which lost 2 bases and 6 bases, there was a span of 5 bases. The germline V gene has CDR1 SGDLS and CDR2 YYNGEE. CDR3 length: 12 residues.